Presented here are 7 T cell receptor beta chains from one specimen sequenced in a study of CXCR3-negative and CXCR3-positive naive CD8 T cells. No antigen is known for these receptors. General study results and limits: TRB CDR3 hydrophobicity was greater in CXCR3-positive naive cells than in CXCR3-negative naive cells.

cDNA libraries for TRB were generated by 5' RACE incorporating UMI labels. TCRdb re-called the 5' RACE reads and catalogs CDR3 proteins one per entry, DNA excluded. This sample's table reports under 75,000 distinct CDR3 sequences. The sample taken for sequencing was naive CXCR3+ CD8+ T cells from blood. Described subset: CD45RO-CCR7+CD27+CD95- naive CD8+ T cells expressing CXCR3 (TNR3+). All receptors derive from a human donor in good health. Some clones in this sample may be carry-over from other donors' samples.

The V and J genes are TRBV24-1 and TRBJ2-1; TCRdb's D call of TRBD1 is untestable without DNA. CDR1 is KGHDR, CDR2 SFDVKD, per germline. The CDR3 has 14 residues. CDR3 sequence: CATSEAGVDNEQFF.

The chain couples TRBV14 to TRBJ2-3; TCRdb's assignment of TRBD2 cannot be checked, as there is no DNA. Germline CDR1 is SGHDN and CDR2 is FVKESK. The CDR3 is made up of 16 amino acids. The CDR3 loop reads CASSQEKRGGIDTQYF.

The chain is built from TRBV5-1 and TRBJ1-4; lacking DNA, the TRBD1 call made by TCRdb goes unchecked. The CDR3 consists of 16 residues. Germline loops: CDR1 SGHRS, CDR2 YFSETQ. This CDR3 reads CASSLEQGIRSEKLFF.

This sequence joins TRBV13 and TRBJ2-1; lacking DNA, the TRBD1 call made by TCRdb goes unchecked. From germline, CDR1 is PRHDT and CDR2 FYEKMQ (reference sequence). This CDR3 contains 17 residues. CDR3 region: CASSLASGTGFYNEQFF.

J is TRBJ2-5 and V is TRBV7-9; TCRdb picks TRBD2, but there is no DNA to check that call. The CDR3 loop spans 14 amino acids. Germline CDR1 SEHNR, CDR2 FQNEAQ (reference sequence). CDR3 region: CASSLESGQETQYF.

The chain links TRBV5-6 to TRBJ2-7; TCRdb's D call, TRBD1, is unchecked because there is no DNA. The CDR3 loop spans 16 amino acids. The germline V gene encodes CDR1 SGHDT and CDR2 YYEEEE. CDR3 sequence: CASSYSGTAESYEQYF.

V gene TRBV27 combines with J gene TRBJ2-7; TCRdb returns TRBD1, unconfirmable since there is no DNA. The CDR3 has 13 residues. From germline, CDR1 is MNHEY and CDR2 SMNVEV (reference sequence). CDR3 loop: CASSNSDSYEQYF.